Listed below are T cell receptor beta chains from one sample, sequenced in a study of blood T cell repertoires in COVID-19. Produced via immunoSEQ multiplex PCR; TCRdb's table is partial and in-frame only. The sample has under 80,000 clones, roughly 92% seen once. The specimen sequenced was peripheral blood. These receptors originate from a human donor in a cohort sampled during active COVID-19. Each CDR3 is given with its conserved first and last residue. A D gene is named only where the DNA matches it firmly. Expanded clones get a size class; other rows say once, few or many, or leave the size out.

CDR3: CASSPTGGSYNEQFF; DNA: TGTGCCAGCTCACCCACCGGGGGGTCCTACAATGAGCAGTTCTTC; V: TRBV18; size: .; D: TRBD2; J: TRBJ2-1
CDR3: CASSEPGGARKTQYF; DNA: TGTGCCAGCAGTGAACCAGGGGGCGCCCGGAAGACCCAGTACTTC; V: TRBV25-1; size: .; D: TRBD1; J: TRBJ2-5
CDR3: CATAFTGPKTQYF; DNA: TGTGCCACCGCGTTTACAGGTCCAAAGACCCAGTACTTC; V: TRBV24-1; size: .; D: .; J: TRBJ2-5
CDR3: CASSRLAGGETQYF; DNA: TGCGCCAGCAGCCGACTAGCCGGGGGAGAGACCCAGTACTTC; V: TRBV4-1; size: .; D: TRBD2; J: TRBJ2-5
CDR3: CASSQRVASPDEQFF; DNA: TGTGCCAGCAGCCAGAGGGTGGCTAGTCCGGATGAGCAGTTCTTC; V: TRBV4-2; size: .; D: .; J: TRBJ2-1
CDR3: CASSSRTVGEQYF; DNA: TGCGCCAGCAGCTCACGGACAGTCGGCGAGCAGTACTTC; V: TRBV5-1; size: .; D: .; J: TRBJ2-7
CDR3: CASRTTGQETQYF; DNA: TGCGCCAGCCGAACGACAGGGCAGGAGACCCAGTACTTC; V: TRBV5-1; size: .; D: TRBD1; J: TRBJ2-5
CDR3: CASSSRWGGASEQFF; DNA: TGTGCCAGCAGTTCCCGGTGGGGGGGGGCGAGTGAGCAGTTCTTC; V: TRBV7-6; size: .; D: .; J: TRBJ2-1
CDR3: CASSLLDRAEQYF; DNA: TGCGCCAGCAGTCTTCTGGACAGGGCCGAGCAGTACTTC; V: TRBV23-1; size: .; D: TRBD1; J: TRBJ2-7
CDR3: CASSLMASALRDEQYF; DNA: TGTGCCAGCAGCTTGATGGCGAGCGCCTTGAGAGACGAGCAGTACTTC; V: TRBV5-6; size: once; D: .; J: TRBJ2-7
CDR3: CASSQDSGGYYGYTF; DNA: TGTGCCAGCAGCCAAGACAGTGGCGGATACTATGGCTACACCTTC; V: TRBV3-1/TRBV3-2; size: .; D: .; J: TRBJ1-2
CDR3: CASRTHQGNRYGYTF; DNA: TGTGCCAGCAGAACCCACCAGGGGAACCGCTATGGCTACACCTTC; V: TRBV6-6; size: .; D: .; J: TRBJ1-2
CDR3: CASSQDQGQGTTYGYTF; DNA: TGTGCCAGCAGCCAAGATCAAGGCCAGGGGACAACCTATGGCTACACCTTC; V: TRBV4-2; size: .; D: .; J: TRBJ1-2
CDR3: CASSYPGEETQYF; DNA: TGCGCCAGCAGCTATCCGGGGGAAGAGACCCAGTACTTC; V: TRBV5-1; size: .; D: .; J: TRBJ2-5
CDR3: CASSVVAGVNYNEQFF; DNA: TGTGCCAGCAGCGTAGTTGCGGGGGTCAACTACAATGAGCAGTTCTTC; V: TRBV9; size: .; D: TRBD2; J: TRBJ2-1
CDR3: CASSRQGGTDTQYF; DNA: TGTGCCAGCAGCCGACAGGGGGGCACAGATACGCAGTATTTT; V: TRBV11-3; size: .; D: TRBD1; J: TRBJ2-3
CDR3: CASSLSRGQAAAGYTF; DNA: TGTGCCAGCAGTTTATCCCGGGGACAGGCGGCGGCAGGCTACACCTTC; V: TRBV28; size: .; D: TRBD1; J: TRBJ1-2
CDR3: CASSFPDRGSYEQYF; DNA: TGTGCCAGCAGTTTTCCGGACAGGGGAAGCTACGAGCAGTACTTC; V: TRBV11-2; size: .; D: TRBD1; J: TRBJ2-7
CDR3: CATSREGPGLQPQHF; DNA: TGTGCCACCAGCAGAGAGGGGCCCGGGCTTCAGCCCCAGCATTTT; V: TRBV15; size: once; D: .; J: TRBJ1-5
CDR3: CASSLALYNTEAFF; DNA: TGCGCCAGCAGCTTGGCCCTTTATAACACTGAAGCTTTCTTT; V: TRBV5-1; size: .; D: .; J: TRBJ1-1
CDR3: CASSLDRVGYGYTF; DNA: TGTGCCAGCAGCCTTGACAGGGTGGGATATGGCTACACCTTC; V: TRBV4-2; size: .; D: TRBD1; J: TRBJ1-2
CDR3: CASSRLAGAPRGETQYF; DNA: TGTGCCAGCAGTCGACTAGCGGGGGCACCCAGGGGAGAGACCCAGTACTTC; V: TRBV6-6; size: .; D: TRBD2; J: TRBJ2-5
CDR3: CASSLKGIAGATDTQYF; DNA: TGTGCCAGCAGCTTAAAGGGGATAGCGGGAGCCACAGATACGCAGTATTTT; V: TRBV7-3; size: .; D: TRBD2; J: TRBJ2-3
CDR3: CASSRYGGLLQETQYF; DNA: TGTGCCAGCAGCCGTTACGGGGGGTTATTACAAGAGACCCAGTACTTC; V: TRBV9; size: .; D: TRBD2; J: TRBJ2-5
CDR3: CASSLRTTSSTDTQYF; DNA: TGTGCCAGCAGCCTAAGGACTACCTCTAGCACAGATACGCAGTATTTT; V: TRBV3-1/TRBV3-2; size: .; D: .; J: TRBJ2-3
CDR3: CACWGGSEQFF; DNA: TGTGCCTGTTGGGGGGGTAGTGAGCAGTTCTTC; V: TRBV30; size: .; D: TRBD2; J: TRBJ2-1
CDR3: CASTSGTEDGAQHF; DNA: TGTGCCAGCACCTCAGGGACAGAAGATGGGGCCCAGCATTTT; V: TRBV7-8; size: .; D: TRBD1; J: TRBJ1-5
CDR3: CASSLTSFAEAFF; DNA: TGCGCCAGCAGCTTGACGAGTTTTGCTGAAGCTTTCTTT; V: TRBV5-1; size: .; D: .; J: TRBJ1-1
CDR3: CASELAGLFFGQFF; DNA: TGTGCCAGCGAACTAGCGGGTTTATTCTTCGGGCAGTTCTTC; V: TRBV6-5; size: once; D: TRBD2; J: TRBJ2-1
CDR3: CASSDRLLEAFF; DNA: TGTGCCAGCAGCGACAGGTTACTTGAAGCTTTCTTT; V: TRBV5-4; size: .; D: .; J: TRBJ1-1
CDR3: CATSEARGRVRSYNEQFF; DNA: TGTGCCACCAGTGAAGCGCGGGGGCGGGTAAGATCCTACAATGAGCAGTTCTTC; V: TRBV24-1; size: .; D: .; J: TRBJ2-1
CDR3: CASNPGGARTDEQFF; DNA: TGTGCCAGCAATCCCGGCGGGGCCCGAACAGATGAGCAGTTCTTC; V: TRBV7-3; size: .; D: .; J: TRBJ2-1
CDR3: CASSSDYQYNEQFF; DNA: TGTGCCAGCAGCTCAGACTACCAATACAATGAGCAGTTCTTC; V: TRBV7-2; size: .; D: .; J: TRBJ2-1
CDR3: CASSFRQINTEAFF; DNA: TGTGCCAGCAGCTTCCGACAAATTAACACTGAAGCTTTCTTT; V: TRBV7-2; size: .; D: .; J: TRBJ1-1
CDR3: CASSYRQETQYF; DNA: TGTGCCAGCAGTTACCGCCAAGAGACCCAGTACTTC; V: TRBV6-6; size: .; D: .; J: TRBJ2-5
CDR3: CASSQDWGGGNSPLHF; DNA: TGTGCCAGCAGCCAAGATTGGGGGGGTGGCAATTCACCCCTCCACTTT; V: TRBV3-1/TRBV3-2; size: once; D: .; J: TRBJ1-6
CDR3: CASSPPGGARDTQYF; DNA: TGTGCCAGCAGCCCCCCAGGGGGCGCACGGGATACGCAGTATTTT; V: TRBV28; size: .; D: TRBD1; J: TRBJ2-3
CDR3: CASRPDGGTGELFF; DNA: TGTGCCAGCAGGCCCGACGGGGGCACCGGGGAGCTGTTTTTT; V: TRBV6-6; size: once; D: .; J: TRBJ2-2
CDR3: CAWGGDDNYGYTF; DNA: TGTGCCTGGGGGGGGGACGATAACTATGGCTACACCTTC; V: TRBV30; size: .; D: .; J: TRBJ1-2
CDR3: CASSQDSEINSPLHF; DNA: TGCGCCAGCAGCCAAGACAGCGAAATAAATTCACCCCTCCACTTT; V: TRBV4-1; size: .; D: .; J: TRBJ1-6
CDR3: CASSLTSRGPQYF; DNA: TGTGCCAGCAGCTTAACGTCAAGGGGGCCGCAGTATTTT; V: TRBV7-3; size: .; D: TRBD1; J: TRBJ2-3
CDR3: CASSPEGEGYTF; DNA: TGTGCCAGCAGCCCAGAGGGGGAGGGCTACACCTTC; V: TRBV5-4; size: .; D: .; J: TRBJ1-2
CDR3: CAWDSGPGSYEQYF; DNA: TGTGCCTGGGATTCGGGTCCCGGTAGCTACGAGCAGTACTTC; V: TRBV30; size: .; D: .; J: TRBJ2-7
CDR3: CASSQDGRQNTEAFF; DNA: TGCGCCAGCAGCCAAGATGGGCGACAGAACACTGAAGCTTTCTTT; V: TRBV4-3; size: .; D: .; J: TRBJ1-1
CDR3: CATSDFRGQGSSYNEQFF; DNA: TGTGCCACCAGTGATTTTCGGGGACAGGGCAGCTCCTACAATGAGCAGTTCTTC; V: TRBV24-1; size: once; D: TRBD1; J: TRBJ2-1